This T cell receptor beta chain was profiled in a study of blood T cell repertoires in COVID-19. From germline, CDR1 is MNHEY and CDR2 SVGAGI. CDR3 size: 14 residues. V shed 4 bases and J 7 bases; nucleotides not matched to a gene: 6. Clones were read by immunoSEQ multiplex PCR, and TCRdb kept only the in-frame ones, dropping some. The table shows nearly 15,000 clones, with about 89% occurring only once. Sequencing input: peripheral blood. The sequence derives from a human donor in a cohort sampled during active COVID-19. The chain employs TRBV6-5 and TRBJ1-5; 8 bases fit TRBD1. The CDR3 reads CASSSDRGGQPQHF. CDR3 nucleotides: TGTGCCAGCAGTTCCGACAGGGGAGGACAGCCCCAGCATTTT.